This T cell receptor (beta chain) was identified in a study of T cell repertoires in cytomegalovirus infection. For the study at large: Public TCR beta signatures were indicative of both CMV infection and a matching HLA type.

This CDR3 region has 19 residues. In germline, CDR1 is KGHSH, CDR2 LQKENI. V was pared by 4 bases and J by 3 bases, with 12 bases of the junction left unmatched. In this sample, this clonotype turned up many times. TCRdb recomputed calls from the reads with MiXCR, one row per CDR3 protein. The sample contains 450,000 to 600,000 distinct CDR3 sequences, about 10% of which appear only once. The sequenced sample was PBMCs. The chain carries TRBV18 and TRBJ2-1; TRBD2 agrees at 13 bases. The receptor comes from a human donor in good health (CMV status not recorded). Some clones in this sample may be carry-over from other donors' samples. Here the CDR3 reads CASSRNLGTSGNSYNEQFF. In DNA, the CDR3 is TGTGCCAGCTCACGGAACCTCGGGACTAGCGGGAATAGCTACAATGAGCAGTTCTTC.